The clone carrying this TCR beta chain was detected ten times or more. Its antigen remains unidentified. The CDR3 spans 15 residues. Looked up from germline, CDR1 is SGHRS and CDR2 is YFSETQ. The V and J ends lost 3 bases and 6 bases, in that order; junction bases with no gene match: 5. The sample is drawn from a study of T cells after yellow fever vaccination. Overall study: For low cell numbers, libraries were made with SMART-Seq v4 Ultra Low Input. Study-level results: The secondary response was weaker but peaked faster, day 5 versus 15. A small share of clonotypes appeared in both CD4 and CD8 compartments. High-abundance clonotypes from the bulk population could contaminate FACS-sorted repertoires.

Using its own MiXCR run on the 5' RACE reads, TCRdb lists one record per CDR3 protein. The top ten clones hold roughly 2.5% of a sample with 150,000 to 200,000 distinct CDR3 sequences, almost 7% of them seen once. The sample in question was CD4+ T cells sorted from PBMCs, obtained 5 days after the first yellow fever vaccination. The clonotype comes from a man between 18 and 35 years old who received the YFV17D yellow fever vaccine. The chain recombines TRBV5-1 with TRBJ1-5, with TRBD1 identical over 11 bases. The CDR3 region has the DNA TGCGCCAGCAGCTGGACAGGGGGCGAGAGTCAGCCCCAGCATTTT. Protein product: CASSWTGGESQPQHF.